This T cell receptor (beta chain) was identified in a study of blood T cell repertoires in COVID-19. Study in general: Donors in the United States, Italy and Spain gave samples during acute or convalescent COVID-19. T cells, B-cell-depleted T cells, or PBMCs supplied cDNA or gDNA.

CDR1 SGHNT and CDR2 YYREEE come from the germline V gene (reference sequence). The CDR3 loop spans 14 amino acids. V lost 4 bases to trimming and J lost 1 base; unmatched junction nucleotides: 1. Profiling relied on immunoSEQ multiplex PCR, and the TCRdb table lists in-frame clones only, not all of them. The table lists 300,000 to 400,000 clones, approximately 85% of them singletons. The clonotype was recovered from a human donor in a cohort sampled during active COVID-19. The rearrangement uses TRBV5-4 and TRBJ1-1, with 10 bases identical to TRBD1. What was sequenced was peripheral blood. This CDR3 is CASSRTGGNTEAFF. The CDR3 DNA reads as TGTGCCAGCAGCCGGACAGGGGGGAACACTGAAGCTTTCTTT.